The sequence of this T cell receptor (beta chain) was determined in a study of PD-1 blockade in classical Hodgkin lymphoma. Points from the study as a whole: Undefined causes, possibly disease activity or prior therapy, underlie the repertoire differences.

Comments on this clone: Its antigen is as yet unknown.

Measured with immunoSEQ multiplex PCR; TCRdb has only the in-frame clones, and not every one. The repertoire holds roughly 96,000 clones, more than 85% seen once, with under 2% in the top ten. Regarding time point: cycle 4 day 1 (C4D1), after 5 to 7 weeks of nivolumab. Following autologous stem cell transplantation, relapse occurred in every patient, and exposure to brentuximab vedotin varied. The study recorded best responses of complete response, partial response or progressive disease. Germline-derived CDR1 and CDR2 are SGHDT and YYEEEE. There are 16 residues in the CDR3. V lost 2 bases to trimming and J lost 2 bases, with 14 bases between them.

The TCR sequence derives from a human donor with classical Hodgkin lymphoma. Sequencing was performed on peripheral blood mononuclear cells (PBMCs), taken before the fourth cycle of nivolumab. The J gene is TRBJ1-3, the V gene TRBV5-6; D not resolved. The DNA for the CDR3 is TGTGCCAGCAGCTTCTTGTTGCGCCGGGCTGGAAACACCATATATTTT. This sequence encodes CASSFLLRRAGNTIYF.